A single sample gave rise to the 9 T cell receptor beta chains below, sequenced in a study of blood T cell repertoires in COVID-19. Generated by immunoSEQ multiplex PCR, the TCRdb table keeps only in-frame clones and is missing some. This sample has about 210,000 clones, with about 90% found just once. Sequencing used peripheral blood. These receptors were obtained from a woman aged 70-85 years with acute or convalescent COVID-19.

The chain joins TRBV5-1 to TRBJ1-6; weak D call: TRBD1 (5 bases). Germline V gene sequence: CDR1 SGHRS, CDR2 YFSETQ. This CDR3 has 15 residues. The V end was cut by 0 bases, the J end by 5 bases, with 9 bases between. The DNA of the CDR3 is TGCGCCAGCAGCTTGGTCGGCAGGGATAATTCACCCCTCCACTTT. It is translated as CASSLVGRDNSPLHF.

The V and J genes are TRBV25-1 and TRBJ1-2; TRBD1 aligns across 8 bases. The CDR3 spans 16 residues. From germline, CDR1 is MGHDK and CDR2 SYGVNS. The V segment lost 5 bases and the J segment 3 bases; nucleotides outside the gene matches: 11. As DNA, the CDR3 is TGTGCCAGCAGTCCGACAGGGGTCGGCCATTACTATGGCTACACCTTC. Translated, it gives CASSPTGVGHYYGYTF.

The chain recombines TRBV9 with TRBJ1-2; 9 bases agree with TRBD1. The CDR3 is 15 amino acids. Germline V lookup: CDR1 SGDLS, CDR2 YYNGEE. The ends lost 3 bases at V and 4 bases at J; junction bases unmatched: 7. The CDR3 bases are TGTGCCAGCAGCGCCGGACAGGGGCTGACCTATGGCTACACCTTC. It is translated as CASSAGQGLTYGYTF.

CDR3 sequence reads: CASSQAGDRGNSPLHF. The CDR3 region has the DNA TGTGCCAGCAGCCAAGCGGGGGATAGGGGTAATTCACCCCTCCACTTT. The chain employs TRBV3-1 (or the pseudogene TRBV3-2) and TRBJ1-6; weak D call: TRBD1 (5 bases). V was clipped by 1 base and J by 6 bases, with 13 bases between them. This CDR3 region has 16 residues. Germline-derived CDR1 and CDR2 are LGHDT and YNNKEL (reference sequence).

The sample holds one count of this clone. The rearrangement links TRBV5-1 to TRBJ1-5; perhaps TRBD1 as D (5 bases). The CDR3 contains 14 residues. Germline V gene sequence: CDR1 SGHRS, CDR2 YFSETQ. Between the trimmed V and J ends, which lost 1 base and 4 bases, there was a span of 9 bases. CDR3 amino acids: CASSLSGGNQPQHF. The CDR3 DNA reads TGCGCCAGCAGCTTGTCGGGGGGGAATCAGCCCCAGCATTTT. The whole variable domain, remainder taken from reference TRBV5-1 and TRBJ1-5, is KAGVTQTPRYLIKTRGQQVTLSCSPISGHRSVSWYQQTPGQGLQFLFEYFSETQRNKGNFPGRFSGRQFSNSRSEMNVSTLELGDSALYLCASSLSGGNQPQHFGDGTRLSIL.

The genes are TRBV21-1 and TRBJ2-1; the D call of TRBD2 is as the table states it, not checked on the DNA. TRBV21-1 counts as a pseudogene. The CDR3 consists of 15 residues. DNA for the CDR3: TGTGCCAGCAGCAAAGGGTCGGCAGGGAGGAATGAGCAGTTCTTC. This encodes CASSKGSAGRNEQFF.

The V gene is TRBV3-1 (or the pseudogene TRBV3-2), the J gene TRBJ1-2; D call uncertain. Trimming left V 4 bases short and J 6 bases short, with 15 bases between. This CDR3 contains 14 residues. Germline V gives CDR1 LGHDT, CDR2 YNNKEL (reference sequence). The CDR3 region has the DNA TGTGCCAGCAGCCCCCCCCTGGGAGGCAATGGCTACACCTTC. Protein sequence: CASSPPLGGNGYTF.

This clone was seen a few times. This chain uses TRBV7-9 with TRBJ1-2; unclear D gene. Germline V lookup: CDR1 SEHNR, CDR2 FQNEAQ (reference sequence). The CDR3 covers 13 residues. V was shortened by 5 bases and J by 9 bases, with 16 bases between the two germline ends. CDR3 nucleotide sequence: TGTGCCAGCAGCCCAACTACAATCCCTAGCTACACCTTC. Encoded protein: CASSPTTIPSYTF.

The V call is TRBV5-1, the J call TRBJ1-1; D remains ambiguous. Trimming removed 4 bases at V and 1 base at J, with 11 bases between. The CDR3 contains 14 residues. Germline assignment: CDR1 SGHRS and CDR2 YFSETQ. CDR3 in DNA: TGCGCCAGCAGCCCTGTGAGCGCGAACACTGAAGCTTTCTTT. Its translation: CASSPVSANTEAFF. The full variable domain, with the rest looked up from reference TRBV5-1 and TRBJ1-1, is KAGVTQTPRYLIKTRGQQVTLSCSPISGHRSVSWYQQTPGQGLQFLFEYFSETQRNKGNFPGRFSGRQFSNSRSEMNVSTLELGDSALYLCASSPVSANTEAFFGQGTRLTVV.